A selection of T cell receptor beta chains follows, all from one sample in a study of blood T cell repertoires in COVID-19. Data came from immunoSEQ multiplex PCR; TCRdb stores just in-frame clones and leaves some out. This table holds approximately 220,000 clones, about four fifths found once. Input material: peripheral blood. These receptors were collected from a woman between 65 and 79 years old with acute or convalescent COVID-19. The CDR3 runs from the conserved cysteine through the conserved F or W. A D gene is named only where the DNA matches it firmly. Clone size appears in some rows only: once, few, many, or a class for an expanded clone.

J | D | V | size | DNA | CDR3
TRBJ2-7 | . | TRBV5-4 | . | TGTGCCAGCAGCCCACAGGGACCTTACGAGCAGTACTTC | CASSPQGPYEQYF
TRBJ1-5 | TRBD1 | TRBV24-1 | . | TGTGCCACCAGTGAGGCCGGGACAGGGGGCGAGGGCAATCAGCCCCAGCATTTT | CATSEAGTGGEGNQPQHF
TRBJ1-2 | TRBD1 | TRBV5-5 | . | TGTGCCAGCAGCTTCTTTACCCGACAGGGGGATGGCTACACCTTC | CASSFFTRQGDGYTF
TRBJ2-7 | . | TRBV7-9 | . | TGTGCCAGCACCAGAAGGGACAACTCCTACGAGCAGTACTTC | CASTRRDNSYEQYF
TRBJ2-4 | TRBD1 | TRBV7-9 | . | TGTGCCAGCAGCCCGGGGACAGGGGGAAAAAACATTCAGTACTTC | CASSPGTGGKNIQYF
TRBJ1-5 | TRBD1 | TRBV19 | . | TGTGCCAGTAGCTGGGGGGGACAGGGAAATCAGCCCCAGCATTTT | CASSWGGQGNQPQHF
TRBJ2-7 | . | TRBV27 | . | TGTGCCAGCAGTTTAAGTCTTTCCAACCCCTACTACGAGCAGTACTTC | CASSLSLSNPYYEQYF
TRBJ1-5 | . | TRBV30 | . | TGTGCCTGGAGTGCGTCAGGGTCCTATCAGCCCCAGCATTTT | CAWSASGSYQPQHF
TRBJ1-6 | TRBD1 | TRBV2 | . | TGTGCCAGCAGTGATGACAGGGGAAGAAGGTCACCCCTCCACTTT | CASSDDRGRRSPLHF
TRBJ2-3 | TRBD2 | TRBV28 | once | TGTGCCAGCAGCCCGACTAGCGGGGGTCTCTCAGATACGCAGTATTTT | CASSPTSGGLSDTQYF
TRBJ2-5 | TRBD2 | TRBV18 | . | TGTGCCAGCTCACCACCGATTAGCGGGGGGCAAGAGACCCAGTACTTC | CASSPPISGGQETQYF
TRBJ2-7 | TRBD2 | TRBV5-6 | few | TGTGCCAGCAGCTTGGTGCTAGCGGGGCCGTACGAGCAGTACTTC | CASSLVLAGPYEQYF
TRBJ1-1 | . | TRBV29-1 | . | TGCAGCGTTGCCAGTATGAACACTGAAGCTTTCTTT | CSVASMNTEAFF
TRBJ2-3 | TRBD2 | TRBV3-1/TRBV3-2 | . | TGTGCCAGCAGCCAAGTAGCTGGCGGGGGGGCCTCAGATACGCAGTATTTT | CASSQVAGGGASDTQYF
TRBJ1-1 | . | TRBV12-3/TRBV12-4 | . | TGTGCCACTTCTGGGAGGGGAGAAGCTTTCTTT | CATSGRGEAFF
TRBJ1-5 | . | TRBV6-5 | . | TGTGCCAGCACCACACTTGGAGGCAATCAGCCCCAGCATTTT | CASTTLGGNQPQHF
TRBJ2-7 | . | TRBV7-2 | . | TGTGCCGGCAGTTCCCCCGTCTTCTACGAGCAGTACTTC | CAGSSPVFYEQYF
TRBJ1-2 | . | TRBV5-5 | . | TGTGCCAGCAGCTTTCAGGCATCCTATGGCTACACCTTC | CASSFQASYGYTF
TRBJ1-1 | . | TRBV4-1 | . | TGCGCCAGCAGCCAAGATTCCCAGGGCGGGAACACTGAAGCTTTCTTT | CASSQDSQGGNTEAFF
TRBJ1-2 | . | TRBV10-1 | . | TGCGCCAGCAGTGAGCCTGGTGGGGCGGCCATTAACTATGGCTACACCTTC | CASSEPGGAAINYGYTF
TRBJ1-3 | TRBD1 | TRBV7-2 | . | TGTGCCAGCAGCTTGACAGGGAACTCTGGAAACACCATATATTTT | CASSLTGNSGNTIYF
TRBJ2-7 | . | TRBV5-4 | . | TGTGCCAGCAGCCCCGGGGGAATCGACGAGCAGTACTTC | CASSPGGIDEQYF
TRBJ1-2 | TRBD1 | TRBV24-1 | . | TGTGCCACCAGTGATTCCGGACAGGGTGGTGGCTACACCTTC | CATSDSGQGGGYTF
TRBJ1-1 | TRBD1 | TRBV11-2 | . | TGTGCCAGCAGCACCAGGGGGCGAGGCACTGAAGCTTTCTTT | CASSTRGRGTEAFF
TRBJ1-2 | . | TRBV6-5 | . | TGTGCCAGCAGTTCCCGGGGGTACACCCTCTATGGCTACACCTTC | CASSSRGYTLYGYTF
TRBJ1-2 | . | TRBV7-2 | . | TGTGCCAGCAGACCGGGACAAGACACTAACTATGGCTACACCTTC | CASRPGQDTNYGYTF
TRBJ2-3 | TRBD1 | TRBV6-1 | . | TGTGCCAGCAGTGGAGTGTGGGGACAGGGGGCGCGGACAGATACGCAGTATTTT | CASSGVWGQGARTDTQYF
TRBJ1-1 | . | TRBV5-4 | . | TGTGCCAGCAGGGCTGCAGTGAACACTGAAGCTTTCTTT | CASRAAVNTEAFF
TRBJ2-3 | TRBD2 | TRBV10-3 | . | TGTGCCATCGCGACGGGACTAGCGTTCACAGATACGCAGTATTTT | CAIATGLAFTDTQYF
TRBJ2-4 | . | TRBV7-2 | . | TGTGCCAGCAGCTTGCAGGGAAACTTCCGTTACTTC | CASSLQGNFRYF
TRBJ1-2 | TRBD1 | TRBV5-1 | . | TGCGCCAGCAGCCCCTGGGGGACAGGGGTAGTCGATGGCTACACCTTC | CASSPWGTGVVDGYTF
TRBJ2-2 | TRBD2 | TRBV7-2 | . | TGTGCCAGCAGCCTTCAGCGGGGTCCCGGGGAGCTGTTTTTT | CASSLQRGPGELFF
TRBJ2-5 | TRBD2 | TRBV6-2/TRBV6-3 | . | TGTGCCAGCAGTTACTGGTCTAGCGGGGACCAAGAGACCCAGTACTTC | CASSYWSSGDQETQYF
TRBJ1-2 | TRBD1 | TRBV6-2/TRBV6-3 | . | TGTGCCAGCAGTTTATACGAGACAGGGATCCACTACACCTTC | CASSLYETGIHYTF
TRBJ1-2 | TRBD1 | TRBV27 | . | TGTGCCAGCACCCAGACAGGGGGCGTAGGCTACACCTTC | CASTQTGGVGYTF
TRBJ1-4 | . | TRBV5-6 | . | TGTGCCAGCAGCTTGGGGCCCAGGGTTGAAAAACTGTTTTTT | CASSLGPRVEKLFF
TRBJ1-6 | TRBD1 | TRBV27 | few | TGTGCCAGCAGTTCGCATCAGGGCGGGGCAGGGGGGAATTCACCCCTCCACTTT | CASSSHQGGAGGNSPLHF
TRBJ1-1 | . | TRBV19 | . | TGTGCCAGTAGTCCGACGCGGGGGGACTGGAACACTGAAGCTTTCTTT | CASSPTRGDWNTEAFF
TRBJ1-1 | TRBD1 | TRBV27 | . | TGTGCCAGCAGTTTATCGCTCGGGACAGGGGTTAACACTGAAGCTTTCTTT | CASSLSLGTGVNTEAFF
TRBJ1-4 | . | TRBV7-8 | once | TGTGCCAGCAGCCCCACGGGGGGTAGTGAAAAACTGTTTTTT | CASSPTGGSEKLFF
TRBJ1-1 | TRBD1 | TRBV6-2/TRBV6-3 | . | TGTGCCAGCAGTTTAGAAGGCAGGGGGCGGAACACTGAAGCTTTCTTT | CASSLEGRGRNTEAFF
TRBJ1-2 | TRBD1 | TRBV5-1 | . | TGCGCCAGCAGCCCCGGTGGGGCAGGGGGGCAGTCAAACTATGGCTACACCTTC | CASSPGGAGGQSNYGYTF
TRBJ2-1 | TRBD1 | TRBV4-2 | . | TGTGCCAGCAGCCAAGAAGGGACAGGGTACTACAATGAGCAGTTCTTC | CASSQEGTGYYNEQFF
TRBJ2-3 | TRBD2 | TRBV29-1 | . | TGCAGCGTTGCAATAGCGGGGGGGCCAGCAGATACGCAGTATTTT | CSVAIAGGPADTQYF